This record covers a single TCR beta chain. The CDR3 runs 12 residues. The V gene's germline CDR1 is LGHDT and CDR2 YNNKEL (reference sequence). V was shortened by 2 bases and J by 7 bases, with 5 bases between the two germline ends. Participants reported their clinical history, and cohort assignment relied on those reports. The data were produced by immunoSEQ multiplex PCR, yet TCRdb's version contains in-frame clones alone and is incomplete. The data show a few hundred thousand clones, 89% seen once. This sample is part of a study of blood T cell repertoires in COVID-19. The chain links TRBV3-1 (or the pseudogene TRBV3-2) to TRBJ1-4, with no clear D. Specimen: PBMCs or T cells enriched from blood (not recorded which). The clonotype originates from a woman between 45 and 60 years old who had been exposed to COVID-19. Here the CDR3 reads CASSQFREKLFF. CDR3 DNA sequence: TGTGCCAGCAGCCAATTTCGTGAAAAACTGTTTTTT.